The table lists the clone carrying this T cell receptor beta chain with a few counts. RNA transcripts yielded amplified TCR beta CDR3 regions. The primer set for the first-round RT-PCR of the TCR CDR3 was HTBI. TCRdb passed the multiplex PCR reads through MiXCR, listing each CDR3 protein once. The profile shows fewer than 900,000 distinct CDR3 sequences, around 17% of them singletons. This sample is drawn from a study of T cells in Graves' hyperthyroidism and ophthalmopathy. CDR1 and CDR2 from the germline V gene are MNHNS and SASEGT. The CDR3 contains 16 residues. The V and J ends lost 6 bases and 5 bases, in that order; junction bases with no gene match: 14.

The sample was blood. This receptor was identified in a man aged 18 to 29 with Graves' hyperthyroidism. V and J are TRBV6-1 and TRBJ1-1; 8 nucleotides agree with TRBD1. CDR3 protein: CASSERWQGARTEAFF. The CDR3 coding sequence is TGTGCCAGCAGCGAGAGGTGGCAGGGGGCGCGAACTGAAGCTTTCTTT.